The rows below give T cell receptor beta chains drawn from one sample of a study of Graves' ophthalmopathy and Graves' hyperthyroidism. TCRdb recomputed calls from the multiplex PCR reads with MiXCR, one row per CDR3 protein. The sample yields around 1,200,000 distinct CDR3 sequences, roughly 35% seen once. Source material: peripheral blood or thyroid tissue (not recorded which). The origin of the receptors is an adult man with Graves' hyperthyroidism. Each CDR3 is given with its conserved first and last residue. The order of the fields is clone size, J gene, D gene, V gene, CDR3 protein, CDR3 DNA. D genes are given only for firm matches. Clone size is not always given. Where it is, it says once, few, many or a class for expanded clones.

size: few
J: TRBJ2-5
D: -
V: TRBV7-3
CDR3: CAGRVQETQYF
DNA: TGTGCCGGAAGAGTCCAAGAGACCCAGTACTTC

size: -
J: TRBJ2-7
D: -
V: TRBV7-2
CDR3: CASSQGGRQSSYEQYF
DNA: TGCGCCAGCAGCCAAGGGGGACGGCAGAGCTCCTACGAGCAGTACTTC

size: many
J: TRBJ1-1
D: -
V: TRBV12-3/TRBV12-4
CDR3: CASRRALNTEAFF
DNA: TGTGCCAGCAGAAGGGCCCTCAACACTGAAGCTTTCTTT

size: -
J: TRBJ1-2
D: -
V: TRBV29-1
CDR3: CSVGSGTTYGYTF
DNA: TGCAGCGTTGGATCCGGGACAACCTATGGCTACACCTTC

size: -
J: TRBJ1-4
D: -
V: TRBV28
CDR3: CASTPDLRGREKLFF
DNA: TGTGCCAGCACTCCCGACCTCCGGGGACGTGAAAAACTGTTTTTT

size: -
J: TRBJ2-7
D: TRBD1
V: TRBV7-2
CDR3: CASTLKGGAGYEEYF
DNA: TGTGCCAGCACCCTAAAAGGGGGCGCGGGTTACGAGGAGTACTTC

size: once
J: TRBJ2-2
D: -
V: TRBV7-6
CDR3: CASSPDGSKGFAGELFF
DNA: TGTGCCAGCAGCCCCGATGGGAGCAAGGGTTTCGCCGGGGAGCTGTTTTTT

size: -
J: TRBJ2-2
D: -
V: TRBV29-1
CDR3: CRLGLVKTGELFF
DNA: TGCAGACTTGGACTCGTCAAAACCGGGGAGCTGTTTTTT

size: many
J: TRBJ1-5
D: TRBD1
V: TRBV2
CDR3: CASSPRGTGNQPQHF
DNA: TGTGCCAGCAGCCCCCGCGGGACAGGGAATCAGCCCCAGCATTTT

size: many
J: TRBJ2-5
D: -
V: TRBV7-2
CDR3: CASSSRLGREETQYF
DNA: TGTGCCAGCAGCTCACGACTTGGGCGGGAAGAGACCCAGTACTTC

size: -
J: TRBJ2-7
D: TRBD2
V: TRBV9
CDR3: CASSVGLAGVTYEQYF
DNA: TGTGCCAGCAGCGTAGGACTAGCGGGAGTAACTTACGAGCAGTACTTC

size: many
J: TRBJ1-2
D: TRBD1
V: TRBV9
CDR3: CASSANPGQGDGGYTF
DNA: TGTGCCAGCAGCGCGAACCCGGGACAGGGTGACGGAGGCTACACCTTC

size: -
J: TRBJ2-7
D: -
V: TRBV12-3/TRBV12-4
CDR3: CASTKQGTTYEQYF
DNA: TGTGCCAGCACCAAACAGGGAACCACTTACGAGCAGTACTTC

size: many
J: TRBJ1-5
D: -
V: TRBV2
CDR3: CASGAGTQVWGTTNQPQHF
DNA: TGTGCCAGCGGGGCCGGGACCCAGGTTTGGGGTACCACCAATCAGCCCCAGCATTTT

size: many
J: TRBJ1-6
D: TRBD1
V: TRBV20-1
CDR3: CSARGLQGQGPSGSSPLHF
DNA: TGCAGTGCTAGAGGCCTGCAGGGACAGGGCCCTTCGGGAAGTTCACCCCTCCACTTT

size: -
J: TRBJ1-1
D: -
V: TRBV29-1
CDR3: CSVDSGKGTEAFF
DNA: TGCAGCGTTGATTCAGGGAAGGGCACTGAAGCTTTCTTT

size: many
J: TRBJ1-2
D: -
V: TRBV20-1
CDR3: CSARSLTTFGGGYTF
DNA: TGCAGTGCTAGATCCTTGACCACGTTTGGCGGTGGCTACACCTTC

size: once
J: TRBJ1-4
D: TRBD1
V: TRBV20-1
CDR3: CSAVPQGARDSRNRKELFF
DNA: TGCAGTGCCGTCCCCCAGGGGGCGAGGGACAGCAGAAATAGAAAGGAACTGTTTTTT

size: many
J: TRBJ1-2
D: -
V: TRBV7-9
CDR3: CASSGGGANYGYTF
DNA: TGCGCCAGCAGCGGCGGAGGAGCTAACTATGGCTACACCTTC

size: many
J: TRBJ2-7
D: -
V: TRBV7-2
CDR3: CASSLAFDGRYYEQYF
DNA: TGTGCCAGCAGCTTAGCGTTCGACGGAAGGTACTACGAGCAGTACTTC

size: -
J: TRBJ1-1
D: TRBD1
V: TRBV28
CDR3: CASNRDRKAFF
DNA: TGTGCCAGCAACCGGGACAGAAAAGCTTTCTTT

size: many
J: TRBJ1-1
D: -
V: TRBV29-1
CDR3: CSTGQPNTEAFF
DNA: TGCAGCACAGGACAGCCGAACACTGAAGCTTTCTTT

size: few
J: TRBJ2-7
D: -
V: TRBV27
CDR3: CASSLSSGFAYEQYF
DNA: TGTGCCAGCAGTTTAAGCAGCGGGTTTGCTTACGAGCAGTACTTC

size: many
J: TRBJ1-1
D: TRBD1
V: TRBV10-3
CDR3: CASRQGQNTEAFF
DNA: TGTGCCAGCCGACAGGGCCAGAACACTGAAGCTTTCTTT

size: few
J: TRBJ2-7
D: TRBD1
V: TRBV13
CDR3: CASSSRQGLYEQYF
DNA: TGTGCCAGCAGCTCCCGACAGGGCCTATACGAGCAGTACTTC

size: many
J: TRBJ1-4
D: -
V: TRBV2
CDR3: CASSEHPTNEKLFF
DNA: TGTGCCAGCAGTGAACACCCTACTAATGAAAAACTGTTTTTT

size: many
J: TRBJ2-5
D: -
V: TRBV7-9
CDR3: CASSPIAGETQYF
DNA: TGTGCCAGCAGCCCCATCGCAGGAGAGACCCAGTACTTC

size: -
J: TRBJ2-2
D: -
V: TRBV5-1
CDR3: CASSRRSSDLWAGELFF
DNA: TGCGCCAGCAGCAGAAGATCTAGCGATCTTTGGGCCGGGGAGCTGTTTTTT

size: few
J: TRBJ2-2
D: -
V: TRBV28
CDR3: CASSSRPPGPTNTGELFF
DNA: TGTGCCAGCAGTTCAAGACCCCCGGGACCAACGAACACCGGGGAGCTGTTTTTT

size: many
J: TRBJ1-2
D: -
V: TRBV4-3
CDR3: CASSLGVRDNYGYTF
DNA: TGCGCCAGCAGCCTAGGGGTTAGGGATAACTATGGCTACACCTTC

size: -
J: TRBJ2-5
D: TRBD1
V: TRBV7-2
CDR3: CASSPQGGPETQYF
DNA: TGTGCCAGCAGCCCACAGGGGGGACCAGAGACCCAGTACTTC

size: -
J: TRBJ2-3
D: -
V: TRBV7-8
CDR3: CASSPTRVVDTQYF
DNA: TGTGCCAGCAGCCCCACCCGGGTAGTTGATACGCAGTATTTT

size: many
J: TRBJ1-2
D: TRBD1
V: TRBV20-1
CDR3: CSAFRDRGNGYTF
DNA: TGCAGTGCGTTCCGGGACAGGGGGAATGGCTACACCTTC

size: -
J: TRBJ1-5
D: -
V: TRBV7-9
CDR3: CASSLAGHNQPQHF
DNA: TGTGCCAGCAGCTTAGCCGGGCACAATCAGCCCCAGCATTTT

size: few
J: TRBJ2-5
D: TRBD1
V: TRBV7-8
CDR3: CASSYPPLGTGKTQYF
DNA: TGTGCCAGCAGCTACCCCCCCTTGGGGACAGGGAAGACCCAGTACTTC

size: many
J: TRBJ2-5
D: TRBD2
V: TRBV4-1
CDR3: CASSQTGGHERSF
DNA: TGCGCCAGCAGCCAAACGGGGGGGCATGAGCGGTCCTTC

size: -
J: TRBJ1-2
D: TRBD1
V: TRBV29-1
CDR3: CSVAGRGGLNYGYTF
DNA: TGCAGCGTTGCAGGCAGGGGGGGACTGAACTATGGCTACACCTTC

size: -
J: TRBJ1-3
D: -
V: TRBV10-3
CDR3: CAISDKSVGAGNTIYF
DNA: TGTGCCATCAGTGATAAGTCCGTGGGAGCTGGAAACACCATATATTTT

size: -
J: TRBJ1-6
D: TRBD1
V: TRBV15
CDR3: CATERDRGDSPLHF
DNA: TGTGCCACCGAGAGGGACAGGGGCGATTCACCCCTCCACTTT

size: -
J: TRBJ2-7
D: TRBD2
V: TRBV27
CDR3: CASSLRGLAGAYEQYF
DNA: TGTGCCAGCAGCCTGCGTGGGCTAGCGGGAGCTTACGAGCAGTACTTC

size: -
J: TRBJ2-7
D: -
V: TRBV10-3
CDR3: CAINDGRTYEQYF
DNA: TGTGCCATCAATGACGGGAGAACGTACGAGCAGTACTTC

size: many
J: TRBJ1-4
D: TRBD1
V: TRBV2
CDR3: CASSKQGAANEKLFF
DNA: TGTGCCAGCAGCAAACAGGGGGCAGCTAATGAAAAACTGTTTTTT

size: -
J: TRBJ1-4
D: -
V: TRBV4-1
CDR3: CASSQPPMRGGKEKLFF
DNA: TGCGCCAGCAGCCAACCACCCATGAGGGGTGGCAAGGAAAAACTGTTTTTT

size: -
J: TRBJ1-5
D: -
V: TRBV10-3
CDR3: CAIKDRDVGGNQPQHF
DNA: TGTGCCATCAAGGACCGGGACGTAGGAGGCAATCAGCCCCAGCATTTT

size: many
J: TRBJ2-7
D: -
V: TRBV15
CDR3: CATSTGSRSYEQYF
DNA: TGTGCCACCAGCACCGGGTCCAGGTCCTACGAGCAGTACTTC

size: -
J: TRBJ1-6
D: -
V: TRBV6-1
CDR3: CASSADFNRVNSPLHF
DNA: TGTGCCAGCAGTGCCGACTTTAACAGGGTGAATTCACCCCTCCACTTT

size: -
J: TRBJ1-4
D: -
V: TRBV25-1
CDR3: CASSPDRFNEKLFF
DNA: TGTGCCAGCAGTCCTGACAGATTTAATGAAAAACTGTTTTTT